This record looks at one TCR beta chain sequence and its context. Its antigen remains unknown. Researchers ran the PCR with 60 Vbeta and 13 Jbeta primers. Produced via immunoSEQ multiplex PCR; TCRdb's table is partial and in-frame only. The sample records about 120,000 clones, 50% to 65% being singletons. These data are taken from a study of cytomegalovirus exposure and HLA in healthy donors. This CDR3 has 14 residues. CDR1 and CDR2 (germline): SGHRS, YFSETQ. V lost 4 bases, J lost 0 bases, and 9 bases lay in between. Broader study findings: Most TCR sequences were rare, but some public TCRs occurred in many donors. Some V segments, TRBV6-2 and TRBV6-3 among them, were indistinguishable and were therefore excluded.

This receptor was obtained from a man aged 35 to 55 in good health and CMV-seropositive. Sequencing was carried out using PBMCs. This chain uses TRBV5-1 with TRBJ2-3; perhaps TRBD2 as D (5 bases). CDR3 nucleotides: TGCGCCAGCAGCACCGGGGATAGCACAGATACGCAGTATTTT. It encodes CASSTGDSTDTQYF.